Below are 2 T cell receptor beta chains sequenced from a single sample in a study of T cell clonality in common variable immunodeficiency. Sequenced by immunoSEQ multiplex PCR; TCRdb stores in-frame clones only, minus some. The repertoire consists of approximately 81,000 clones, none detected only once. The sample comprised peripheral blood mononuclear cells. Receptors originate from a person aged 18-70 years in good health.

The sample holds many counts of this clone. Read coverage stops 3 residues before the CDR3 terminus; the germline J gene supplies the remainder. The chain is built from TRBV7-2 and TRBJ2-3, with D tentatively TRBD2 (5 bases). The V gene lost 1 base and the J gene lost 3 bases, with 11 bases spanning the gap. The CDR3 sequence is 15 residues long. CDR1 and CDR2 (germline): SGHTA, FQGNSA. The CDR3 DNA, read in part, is TGTGCCAGCAGCTTAGTGGCTAGCCAAACAGATACG. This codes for CASSLVASQTDT. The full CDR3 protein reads CASSLVASQTDTQYF. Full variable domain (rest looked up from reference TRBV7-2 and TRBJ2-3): GAGVSQSPSNKVTEKGKDVELRCDPISGHTALYWYRQSLGQGLEFLIYFQGNSAPDKSGLPSDRFSAERTGGSVSTLTIQRTQQEDSAVYLCASSLVASQTDTQYFGPGTRLTVL.

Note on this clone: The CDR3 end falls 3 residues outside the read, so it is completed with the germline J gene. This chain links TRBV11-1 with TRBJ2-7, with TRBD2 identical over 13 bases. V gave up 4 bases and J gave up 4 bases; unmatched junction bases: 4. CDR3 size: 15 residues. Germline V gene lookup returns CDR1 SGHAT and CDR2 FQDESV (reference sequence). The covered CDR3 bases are TGTGCCAGCAGCTCGGGGACTAGCGGGACGTACGAG. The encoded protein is CASSSGTSGTYE. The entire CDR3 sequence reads CASSSGTSGTYEQYF.